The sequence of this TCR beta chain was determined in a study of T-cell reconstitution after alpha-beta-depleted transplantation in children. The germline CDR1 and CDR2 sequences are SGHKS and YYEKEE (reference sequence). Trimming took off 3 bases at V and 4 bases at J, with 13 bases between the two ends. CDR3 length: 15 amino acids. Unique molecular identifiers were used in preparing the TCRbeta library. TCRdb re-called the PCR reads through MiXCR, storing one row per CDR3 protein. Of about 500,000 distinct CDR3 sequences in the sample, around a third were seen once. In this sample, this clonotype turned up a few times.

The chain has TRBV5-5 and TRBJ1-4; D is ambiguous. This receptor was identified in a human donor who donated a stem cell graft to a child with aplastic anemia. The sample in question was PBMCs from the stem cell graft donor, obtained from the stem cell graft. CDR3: CASSYGIMGNEKLFF. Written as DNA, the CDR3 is TGTGCCAGCAGCTATGGGATTATGGGTAATGAAAAACTGTTTTTT. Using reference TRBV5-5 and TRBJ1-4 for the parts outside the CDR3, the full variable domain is DAGVTQSPTHLIKTRGQQVTLRCSPISGHKSVSWYQQVLGQGPQFIFQYYEKEERGRGNFPDRFSARQFPNYSSELNVNALLLGDSALYLCASSYGIMGNEKLFFGSGTQLSVL.